Presented here are 32 T cell receptor beta chains from one specimen sequenced in a study of technical replicates of blood from a few donors. Some clones are missing from TCRdb's copy, which holds only in-frame ones; the method was immunoSEQ multiplex PCR. The table shows more than 65,000 clones, with roughly 91% occurring only once. Sequenced sample: T cells isolated from PBMCs. These receptors came from a human donor in good health.

The chain couples TRBV7-2 to TRBJ1-1, with D perhaps matching TRBD1 (6 bases). The CDR3 is 15 amino acids. In germline, CDR1 is SGHTA, CDR2 FQGNSA. The ends were cut back, 4 bases at V and 4 bases at J, with 16 bases in the middle. The CDR3 nucleotides are TGTGCCAGCAGCTCCGCCTACAGGGTATCCACTGAAGCTTTCTTT. Translation: CASSSAYRVSTEAFF.

This chain connects TRBV5-4 to TRBJ2-5; 9 positions agree with TRBD1. The CDR3 length is 15 residues. With 4 bases clipped from V and 4 bases from J, the junction kept 8 bases outside the gene matches. CDR1 is SGHNT, CDR2 YYREEE, per germline (reference sequence). The CDR3 bases are TGTGCCAGCAGCCTACCCGGGACAGGGACAGAGACCCAGTACTTC. Translation: CASSLPGTGTETQYF.

The V gene is TRBV7-9, the J gene TRBJ1-2; the D is unclear. This CDR3 has 13 amino acids. V was cut by 4 bases and J by 8 bases, with 14 bases left in between. Per germline, CDR1 SEHNR and CDR2 FQNEAQ (reference sequence). CDR3 region: CASSSYSGTGYTF. The CDR3, as DNA: TGTGCCAGCAGCTCCTACTCAGGTACCGGCTACACCTTC.

The CDR3 sequence: CASSAVTGLLYTEAFF. The CDR3 region has the DNA TGTGCCAGCAGTGCCGTGACAGGTCTTTTGTACACTGAAGCTTTCTTT. The chain carries TRBV6-1 and TRBJ1-1; weak D call: TRBD1 (6 bases). The V end was cut by 4 bases, the J end by 3 bases, with 18 bases between. The CDR3 covers 16 residues. CDR1 and CDR2 (germline): MNHNS, SASEGT.

The chain is built from TRBV2 and TRBJ1-2; possibly TRBD1 for D (5 bases). The germline V gene encodes CDR1 SNHLY and CDR2 FYNNEI. CDR3 size: 14 residues. Trimming removed 1 base from V and 4 bases from J, with 10 bases in between. CDR3 sequence (DNA): TGTGCCAGCAGTGAAGAGGGGCAGGGCTATGGCTACACCTTC. This codes for CASSEEGQGYGYTF.

The rearrangement joins TRBV7-2 to TRBJ1-1; D is undetermined. Trimming took off 0 bases at V and 4 bases at J, with 6 bases between the two ends. Germline V gives CDR1 SGHTA, CDR2 FQGNSA. The CDR3 extends over 13 amino acids. The CDR3 region has the DNA TGTGCCAGCAGCTTAGCGCGTCTCACTGAAGCTTTCTTT. Its protein product is CASSLARLTEAFF.

Concerning this clone: A read error may account for a junction end that differs from germline. This rearrangement joins TRBV19 to TRBJ1-5, with D possibly matching TRBD1 (5 bases). CDR1 and CDR2 (germline): LNHDA, SQIVND (reference sequence). The CDR3 covers 15 residues. This chain's CDR3 is CASSIVETENQNPNF. The CDR3 DNA is TGTGCCAGTAGTATTGTAGAGACAGAAAATCAAAATCCCAATTTT.

The rearrangement joins TRBV30 to TRBJ1-2, with D unresolved. V was clipped by 2 bases and J by 2 bases, with 6 bases between them. Germline assignment: CDR1 GTSNPN and CDR2 SVGIG (reference sequence). CDR3 length: 12 residues. The CDR3 region has the DNA TGTGCCTGGAGTTGGGAGAACTATGGCTACACCTTC. Translated, it gives CAWSWENYGYTF.

This chain uses TRBV5-6 with TRBJ2-3, with TRBD2 identical over 11 bases. CDR1 is SGHDT and CDR2 is YYEEEE in the germline V gene. V was pared by 5 bases and J by 2 bases, with 7 bases of the junction left unmatched. This CDR3 spans 16 amino acids. The CDR3, as DNA: TGTGCCAGCAGATTTGGACTAGCGGGTTACACAGATACGCAGTATTTT. This sequence encodes CASRFGLAGYTDTQYF.

This chain uses TRBV27 with TRBJ1-5, with D maybe TRBD1 (6 bases). The V end lost 2 bases, the J end lost 7 bases, and 15 bases lay between the germline ends. CDR3 size: 15 residues. The V gene's germline CDR1 is MNHEY and CDR2 SMNVEV (reference sequence). CDR3 sequence (DNA): TGTGCCAGCAGTTTAAGGCCAGGGGTCAAGCAGCCCCAGCATTTT. Translated, it gives CASSLRPGVKQPQHF.

The chain is built from TRBV11-2 and TRBJ2-7; tentatively, D is TRBD2 (6 bases). Germline V CDR1 and CDR2: SGHAT, FQNNGV. The CDR3 covers 15 residues. Trimming removed 1 base from V and 0 bases from J, with 10 bases in between. CDR3 coding DNA: TGTGCCAGCAGCTTAGGGGTCGGGGGCTCCTACGAGCAGTACTTC. Its protein product is CASSLGVGGSYEQYF.

The chain employs TRBV5-1 and TRBJ2-5, with 10 bases aligning to TRBD1. The trim removed 0 bases at V and 5 bases at J, leaving 7 bases unmatched. The CDR3 runs 16 residues. Germline V gene sequence: CDR1 SGHRS, CDR2 YFSETQ. CDR3 in amino acids: CASSLDWDRGSETQYF. CDR3 bases: TGCGCCAGCAGCTTGGATTGGGACAGGGGTTCCGAGACCCAGTACTTC.

The chain uses TRBV7-2 and TRBJ2-5; no reliable D call. Germline CDR1 reads SGHTA; CDR2 reads FQGNSA. The V end lost 3 bases, the J end lost 5 bases, and 13 bases lay between the germline ends. CDR3 length: 14 residues. The CDR3 DNA follows: TGTGCCAGCAGCTTTGGTCAGCGACGGGAGACCCAGTACTTC. Protein: CASSFGQRRETQYF.

The chain links TRBV9 to TRBJ1-5, with TRBD1 matching 9 bases. J gave up 4 bases and V 3 bases, and 5 bases lay outside the gene matches. The CDR3 spans 15 residues. CDR1 and CDR2 from the germline V gene are SGDLS and YYNGEE. The CDR3 DNA is TGTGCCAGCAGCGAAACAGGGGGCCCTAATCAGCCCCAGCATTTT. Protein product: CASSETGGPNQPQHF.

This chain uses TRBV7-2 with TRBJ2-3, with 10 bases lining up with TRBD2. The CDR3 spans 14 residues. V gave up 5 bases and J gave up 3 bases; unmatched junction bases: 2. Germline CDR1 and CDR2: SGHTA and FQGNSA. The CDR3, as DNA: TGTGCCAGCAGCGCGACTAGCGGGACAGATACGCAGTATTTT. It translates to CASSATSGTDTQYF.

The chain combines TRBV18 with TRBJ2-3, with 8 nucleotides matching TRBD2. Germline V gene lookup returns CDR1 KGHSH and CDR2 LQKENI. V trimming: 2 bases; J trimming: 4 bases; junction bases outside the gene matches: 14. The CDR3 has 18 amino acids. DNA of the CDR3: TGTGCCAGCTCACCAAGCGGGAGAGTTAGGACCGACTCAGATACGCAGTATTTT. It is translated as CASSPSGRVRTDSDTQYF.

With regard to this clone: The same CDR3 can be traced to other DNA sequences in this sample. V usage is TRBV6-1 and J usage is TRBJ2-5; perhaps TRBD1 as D (6 bases). The CDR3 extends over 14 amino acids. CDR1 and CDR2 (germline): MNHNS, SASEGT. V lost 0 bases and J lost 5, with 10 bases in between. CDR3 DNA: TGTGCCAGCAGTGAAGCTGGGGGCCGGGAGACCCAGTACTTC. It is translated as CASSEAGGRETQYF.

The J gene is TRBJ2-3, the V gene TRBV5-6, with 13 positions matching TRBD2. Trimming took 4 bases from V and 8 from J; bases not matched to a gene: 7. The CDR3 covers 15 residues. Germline V gene sequence: CDR1 SGHDT, CDR2 YYEEEE. The CDR3 here is CASSPGTSGMATQYF. CDR3 DNA sequence: TGTGCCAGCAGCCCGGGGACTAGCGGGATGGCTACGCAGTATTTT. The entire variable domain, with the rest obtained from reference TRBV5-6 and TRBJ2-3, is as follows: DAGVTQSPTHLIKTRGQQVTLRCSPKSGHDTVSWYQQALGQGPQFIFQYYEEEERQRGNFPDRFSGHQFPNYSSELNVNALLLGDSALYLCASSPGTSGMATQYFGPGTRLTVL.

J is TRBJ1-5 and V is TRBV5-6; D may be TRBD1 (6 bases). The CDR3 loop spans 13 amino acids. Germline loops: CDR1 SGHDT, CDR2 YYEEEE. V lost 3 bases, J lost 7 bases, and 11 bases lay in between. The CDR3 DNA is TGTGCCAGCAGCTCCAGGGGTTGGCAGCCCCAGCATTTT. As protein: CASSSRGWQPQHF.

This clone was found once. J is TRBJ2-7 and V is TRBV30; no firm D call. V shed 3 bases and J shed 0 bases, with 6 bases lying between them. Per the germline V gene, CDR1 is GTSNPN and CDR2 is SVGIG (reference sequence). CDR3 size: 12 residues. This CDR3 reads CAWSSSSYEQYF. The CDR3 nucleotides read TGTGCCTGGAGCTCTAGCTCCTACGAGCAGTACTTC.

The chain recombines TRBV2 with TRBJ2-7; D ambiguous. The CDR3 is 14 residues long. Germline V gene data show CDR1 as SNHLY and CDR2 as FYNNEI. Trimming removed 2 bases from V and 4 bases from J, with 12 bases in between. CDR3 coding DNA: TGTGCCAGCAGTGAACCTGGGCAGTCTTACGAGCAGTACTTC. Translating gives CASSEPGQSYEQYF.

CDR3 DNA: TGTGCCTGGAGTAGCGGGAGGGCCGACAATGAGCAGTTCTTC. Translating gives CAWSSGRADNEQFF. The chain links TRBV30 to TRBJ2-1; 10 positions agree with TRBD2. Trimming at V came to 2 bases and at J to 5 bases, leaving 3 bases not matched to a gene. In germline, CDR1 is GTSNPN, CDR2 SVGIG (reference sequence). This CDR3 is built from 14 residues.

The rearrangement links TRBV14 to TRBJ2-1, with 7 nucleotides matching TRBD1. Unmatched junction bases numbered 17, after V lost 5 bases and J lost 1 base. This CDR3 has 19 amino acids. CDR1 and CDR2 from the germline V gene are SGHDN and FVKESK. The CDR3 nucleotides read TGTGCCAGCAGCTATTACAGGGGAACGGCGCGTAGGTCCTACAATGAGCAGTTCTTC. It is translated as CASSYYRGTARRSYNEQFF.

J is TRBJ1-1 and V is TRBV10-3, with 9 nucleotides matching TRBD1. This CDR3 contains 19 residues. V was clipped by 0 bases and J by 0 bases; unmatched bases: 11. CDR1 is ENHRY and CDR2 is SYGVKD in the germline V gene. The CDR3 sequence is CAISESMGTGLFMNTEAFF. CDR3 DNA sequence: TGTGCCATCAGTGAGTCTATGGGGACAGGGCTTTTCATGAACACTGAAGCTTTCTTT.

CDR3 DNA: TGTGCCAGCAGTTGGGACAGGGAGGACACTGAAGCTTTCTTT. Residues: CASSWDREDTEAFF. V gene TRBV28 combines with J gene TRBJ1-1, with 9 bases lining up with TRBD1. V was clipped by 4 bases and J by 3 bases; unmatched bases: 3. This CDR3 is 14 amino acids long. The germline CDR1 and CDR2 sequences are MDHEN and SYDVKM.

This chain connects TRBV28 to TRBJ2-1, with 11 bases that match TRBD2. Germline lookup yields CDR1 MDHEN and CDR2 SYDVKM. This CDR3 spans 16 amino acids. V gave up 5 bases and J gave up 0 bases; unmatched junction bases: 3. CDR3 in amino acids: CASSITSGSSYNEQFF. The CDR3, as DNA: TGTGCCAGCAGTATTACTAGCGGGAGCTCCTACAATGAGCAGTTCTTC.

The J gene is TRBJ2-1, the V gene TRBV15, with a tentative D call TRBD1 (5 bases). CDR1 and CDR2 from the germline V gene are LNHNV and YYDKDF (reference sequence). The germline V and J ends were trimmed by 0 bases and 4 bases, with 16 bases remaining between them. The length of the CDR3 is 17 residues. The CDR3 spells CATSRDGATQPYNEQFF. The CDR3 DNA is TGTGCCACCAGCAGAGATGGGGCGACTCAGCCTTACAATGAGCAGTTCTTC.

The rearrangement uses TRBV29-1 and TRBJ2-7; 9 nucleotides match TRBD1. The CDR3 loop spans 12 amino acids. Germline CDR1 and CDR2: SQVTM and ANQGSEA. V shed 6 bases, J shed 4 bases, and the junction held 4 bases outside the gene matches. This CDR3 reads CSVTTGGYEQYF. CDR3 coding DNA: TGCAGCGTGACGACAGGGGGGTACGAGCAGTACTTC.

The count of this clone is one. The rearrangement links TRBV30 to TRBJ1-2; no reliable D call. Germline V gene lookup returns CDR1 GTSNPN and CDR2 SVGIG (reference sequence). The CDR3 has 12 amino acids. With 0 bases removed from V and 3 bases from J, the gap between germline ends came to 5 bases. CDR3 bases: TGTGCCTGGAGTGTGAGGGACTATGGCTACACCTTC. Amino acids: CAWSVRDYGYTF.

V is TRBV28 and J is TRBJ1-5, with D uncertain. Trimming took off 3 bases at V and 2 bases at J, with 17 bases between the two ends. Germline-derived CDR1 and CDR2 are MDHEN and SYDVKM. The CDR3 totals 17 residues. CDR3 loop: CASSLYDLLRGNQPQHF. CDR3 DNA: TGTGCCAGCAGTTTGTATGACCTCCTACGGGGCAATCAGCCCCAGCATTTT. Drawing the rest from reference TRBV28 and TRBJ1-5, the complete variable domain is DVKVTQSSRYLVKRTGEKVFLECVQDMDHENMFWYRQDPGLGLRLIYFSYDVKMKEKGDIPEGYSVSREKKERFSLILESASTNQTSMYLCASSLYDLLRGNQPQHFGDGTRLSIL.

V and J are TRBV7-8 and TRBJ2-7; weak D call: TRBD1 (5 bases). Germline-derived CDR1 and CDR2 are SGHVS and FQNEAQ. The CDR3 runs to 14 residues. V lost 0 bases and J 2 bases, leaving 8 bases between the germline ends. Here the CDR3 reads CASSLATVTYEQYF. The CDR3 bases are TGTGCCAGCAGCTTAGCGACAGTAACCTACGAGCAGTACTTC. Variable domain in full (rest from reference TRBV7-8 and TRBJ2-7): GAGVSQSPRYKVAKRGQDVALRCDPISGHVSLFWYQQALGQGPEFLTYFQNEAQLDKSGLPSDRFFAERPEGSVSTLKIQRTQQEDSAVYLCASSLATVTYEQYFGPGTRLTVT.

The chain carries TRBV9 and TRBJ2-5, with 7 bases lining up with TRBD1. The trim removed 3 bases at V and 5 bases at J, leaving 10 bases unmatched. The CDR3 has 15 amino acids. Germline values: CDR1 SGDLS, CDR2 YYNGEE. The CDR3 coding sequence is TGTGCCAGCAGCGAAGGGACAGTACTTTCCGAGACCCAGTACTTC. Protein product: CASSEGTVLSETQYF.